Each of the 28 T cell receptor beta chains below was sequenced from the same sample in a study of cytomegalovirus exposure and HLA in healthy donors. Primers: 60 Vbeta forward and 13 Jbeta reverse. Sequenced by immunoSEQ multiplex PCR; TCRdb stores in-frame clones only, minus some. The table has 120,000 or so clones, roughly 82% seen once. Sequencing input: PBMCs. These receptors originate from a human donor in good health.

This clone was counted a single time. The chain recombines TRBV10-3 with TRBJ2-2; 9 bases match TRBD2. V shed 2 bases and J 1 base; nucleotides not matched to a gene: 5. In germline, CDR1 is ENHRY, CDR2 SYGVKD. The CDR3 consists of 17 residues. Written as DNA, the CDR3 is TGTGCCATCAGTGAGGGCGGGAGGGTTTTGAACACCGGGGAGCTGTTTTTT. This gives the protein CAISEGGRVLNTGELFF.

V usage is TRBV28 and J usage is TRBJ2-3, with 7 bases that match TRBD2. With 4 bases clipped from V and 0 bases from J, the junction kept 1 base outside the gene matches. This CDR3 contains 14 residues. Germline CDR1 and CDR2: MDHEN and SYDVKM. CDR3 coding DNA: TGTGCCAGCAGTTGGACTAGTAGCACAGATACGCAGTATTTT. Protein product: CASSWTSSTDTQYF.

This clone was detected a few times. The gene calls are TRBV14 and TRBJ2-7, with 7 bases lining up with TRBD1. This CDR3 spans 15 amino acids. Germline V lookup: CDR1 SGHDN, CDR2 FVKESK. Trimming took 4 bases from V and 3 from J; bases not matched to a gene: 9. CDR3 nucleotide sequence: TGTGCCAGCAGCCGGTTGGGGCAGGGGGTCTACGAGCAGTACTTC. Its translation: CASSRLGQGVYEQYF.

In its sample, this clone was seen once. The rearrangement links TRBV5-1 to TRBJ1-1; D call uncertain. This CDR3 has 12 amino acids. Trimming cost V 3 bases and J 5 bases, with 8 bases left between them. Looked up from germline, CDR1 is SGHRS and CDR2 is YFSETQ. The CDR3 DNA follows: TGCGCCAGCAGCTCCCAGAAGACTGAAGCTTTCTTT. This gives the protein CASSSQKTEAFF.

The rearrangement links TRBV10-3 to TRBJ2-1; D is undetermined. From germline, CDR1 is ENHRY and CDR2 SYGVKD. Trimming cost V 8 bases and J 8 bases, with 10 bases left between them. The CDR3 runs to 11 residues. This CDR3 reads CAIAAADEQFF. In nucleotides, the CDR3 is TGTGCCATCGCGGCCGCCGATGAGCAGTTCTTC.

The chain carries TRBV4-1 and TRBJ1-5, with 11 bases matching TRBD1. The CDR3 extends over 16 amino acids. The trim removed 3 bases at V and 3 bases at J, leaving 4 bases unmatched. Germline loops: CDR1 MGHRA, CDR2 YSYEKL. This CDR3 is CASSQWTGGINQPQHF. The CDR3 nucleotides read TGCGCCAGCAGCCAGTGGACAGGGGGCATCAATCAGCCCCAGCATTTT.

The chain uses TRBV5-5 and TRBJ1-5; TRBD1 agrees at 8 bases. V was pared by 4 bases and J by 2 bases, with 8 bases of the junction left unmatched. This CDR3 has 16 amino acids. Germline CDR1 reads SGHKS; CDR2 reads YYEKEE (reference sequence). CDR3 DNA: TGTGCCAGCAGCAGACAAGACAGGGGTGGCAATCAGCCCCAGCATTTT. Its translation: CASSRQDRGGNQPQHF.

The rearrangement joins TRBV2 to TRBJ2-7, with 8 bases identical to TRBD2. The V gene end was trimmed by 8 bases and the J gene end by 2 bases; junction bases not matched to a gene: 11. Germline CDR1 is SNHLY and CDR2 is FYNNEI. This CDR3 is 15 amino acids long. The CDR3 DNA follows: TGTGCCAGCCACCTGGGCGGGACTAGACCCTACGAGCAGTACTTC. This translates into CASHLGGTRPYEQYF.

This chain uses TRBV4-1 with TRBJ1-1; TRBD1 matches at 8 bases. The CDR3 sequence is 15 residues long. Trimming removed 4 bases from V and 0 bases from J; junction bases left unmatched: 4. CDR1 is MGHRA and CDR2 is YSYEKL in the germline V gene. The DNA for the CDR3 is TGCGCCAGCAGCCCGGGACAGGCCCTGAACACTGAAGCTTTCTTT. This encodes CASSPGQALNTEAFF.

This clone appeared a few times. The chain uses TRBV6-6 and TRBJ2-4, with 7 positions matching TRBD2. V was clipped by 0 bases and J by 4 bases; unmatched bases: 3. The CDR3 contains 15 residues. Germline V CDR1 and CDR2: MNHNY, SVGAGI (reference sequence). The CDR3 coding sequence is TGTGCCAGCAGTTACTCGGGGGAGGGAAAAAACATTCAGTACTTC. It codes for CASSYSGEGKNIQYF.

V is TRBV6-1 and J is TRBJ1-3, with D perhaps TRBD1 (6 bases). The CDR3 loop spans 15 amino acids. The germline V gene encodes CDR1 MNHNS and CDR2 SASEGT. V lost 5 bases to trimming and J lost 0 bases, with 11 bases between them. In nucleotides, the CDR3 is TGTGCCAGCAGTCTCCTACAGGGCTCTGGAAACACCATATATTTT. Translated, it gives CASSLLQGSGNTIYF.

V usage is TRBV5-6 and J usage is TRBJ2-5, with a tentative D call TRBD1 (5 bases). The V gene's germline CDR1 is SGHDT and CDR2 YYEEEE. The CDR3 length is 15 residues. Trimming cost V 5 bases and J 3 bases, with 17 bases left between them. Here the CDR3 DNA reads TGTGCCAGCAGTCAGCAGGGCCCAATAGAAGAGACCCAGTACTTC. Translated, it gives CASSQQGPIEETQYF.

This clone was seen only a few times. This sequence joins TRBV29-1 and TRBJ1-1; 7 positions agree with TRBD1. Germline assignment: CDR1 SQVTM and CDR2 ANQGSEA. The CDR3 runs to 12 residues. V lost 6 bases, J lost 7 bases, and 8 bases stayed unmatched. The CDR3 nucleotides are TGCAGCGTCCGAAAGGGGGCTGTTGAAGCTTTCTTT. As protein: CSVRKGAVEAFF.

This clone showed up just a few times. The chain recombines TRBV18 with TRBJ2-2, with D unresolved. This CDR3 comprises 15 residues. From germline, CDR1 is KGHSH and CDR2 LQKENI. With 2 bases removed from V and 6 bases from J, the gap between germline ends came to 13 bases. This chain's CDR3 is CASSPVAREAGELFF. CDR3 nucleotides: TGTGCCAGCTCACCAGTGGCCCGCGAGGCCGGGGAGCTGTTTTTT. The full variable domain, completed using reference TRBV18 and TRBJ2-2, is NAGVMQNPRHLVRRRGQEARLRCSPMKGHSHVYWYRQLPEEGLKFMVYLQKENIIDESGMPKERFSAEFPKEGPSILRIQQVVRGDSAAYFCASSPVAREAGELFFGEGSRLTVL.

J is TRBJ2-3 and V is TRBV7-9; D might be TRBD2 (6 bases). Trimming cost V 8 bases and J 1 base, with 13 bases left between them. This CDR3 comprises 14 residues. Per the germline V gene, CDR1 is SEHNR and CDR2 is FQNEAQ (reference sequence). The CDR3 loop reads CASSLPGGTDTQYF. The CDR3 DNA follows: TGTGCCAGCTCCCTCCCGGGGGGCACAGATACGCAGTATTTT.

The rearrangement links TRBV11-2 to TRBJ1-1, with 9 bases that match TRBD1. The CDR3 runs 16 residues. Trimming took 2 bases from V and 5 from J; bases not matched to a gene: 9. Germline V gene sequence: CDR1 SGHAT, CDR2 FQNNGV. CDR3 in DNA: TGTGCCAGCAGCTTACAAACAGGGGGCGCGAGAACTGAAGCTTTCTTT. Translation: CASSLQTGGARTEAFF. Full variable domain (missing parts from reference TRBV11-2 and TRBJ1-1): EAGVAQSPRYKIIEKRQSVAFWCNPISGHATLYWYQQILGQGPKLLIQFQNNGVVDDSQLPKDRFSAERLKGVDSTLKIQPAKLEDSAVYLCASSLQTGGARTEAFFGQGTRLTVV.

This clone was observed a single time. This chain uses TRBV5-1 with TRBJ2-1; TRBD1 is a possible D gene (6 bases). Deletions cut 2 bases from V and 3 bases from J, with 9 bases between. Germline CDR1 and CDR2: SGHRS and YFSETQ. This CDR3 comprises 14 residues. This CDR3 reads CASSLPQGYNEQFF. The CDR3 DNA sequence: TGCGCCAGCAGCTTACCACAGGGCTACAATGAGCAGTTCTTC.

V and J are TRBV5-1 and TRBJ2-1; 11 nucleotides match TRBD2. The germline V gene encodes CDR1 SGHRS and CDR2 YFSETQ. This CDR3 is 16 amino acids long. With 4 bases clipped from V and 7 bases from J, the junction kept 10 bases outside the gene matches. The CDR3 DNA follows: TGCGCCAGCAGCCCTACCATAGCGGGAGGGGCGAATGAGCAGTTCTTC. Protein product: CASSPTIAGGANEQFF.

The chain links TRBV9 to TRBJ2-1; tentative D call: TRBD2 (5 bases). CDR1 SGDLS and CDR2 YYNGEE come from the germline V gene. With 0 bases removed from V and 5 bases from J, the gap between germline ends came to 9 bases. The CDR3 is 14 residues long. The CDR3 nucleotides are TGTGCCAGCAGCGTAGCGGGGTCCAACAATGAGCAGTTCTTC. Encoded protein: CASSVAGSNNEQFF. The whole variable domain, filled in from reference TRBV9 and TRBJ2-1, reads DSGVTQTPKHLITATGQRVTLRCSPRSGDLSVYWYQQSLDQGLQFLIQYYNGEERAKGNILERFSAQQFPDLHSELNLSSLELGDSALYFCASSVAGSNNEQFFGPGTRLTVL.

The rearrangement links TRBV5-1 to TRBJ1-5; maybe TRBD1 (6 bases). This CDR3 is built from 15 residues. V was cut by 4 bases and J by 0 bases, with 11 bases left in between. Germline-derived CDR1 and CDR2 are SGHRS and YFSETQ. The CDR3 sequence: CASSLEGDSNQPQHF. In DNA, the CDR3 is TGCGCCAGCAGCCTCGAGGGGGATAGCAATCAGCCCCAGCATTTT.

The chain combines TRBV4-1 with TRBJ2-5; 9 bases are shared with TRBD1. The DNA end is more similar to TRBJ2-7, so the J call may be wrong. The CDR3 has 13 residues. The germline gives CDR1 MGHRA, CDR2 YSYEKL. CDR3 in DNA: TGCGCCAGCAGCCAACGGACAGGGGACGAGCAGTACTTC. Its translation is CASSQRTGDEQYF.

The rearrangement joins TRBV7-6 to TRBJ2-3; 8 bases agree with TRBD2. CDR3 length: 17 residues. The trim removed 3 bases at V and 4 bases at J, leaving 12 bases unmatched. CDR1 SGHVS and CDR2 FNYEAQ come from the germline V gene. CDR3 nucleotide sequence: TGTGCCAGCAGCTTGTTTGGGGCGGGAGGTACGCCAGATACGCAGTATTTT. Translating gives CASSLFGAGGTPDTQYF.

This rearrangement joins TRBV6-5 to TRBJ1-2; D remains ambiguous. Trimming left V 6 bases short and J 0 bases short, with 14 bases between. This CDR3 contains 15 residues. Germline CDR1 MNHEY, CDR2 SVGAGI. The CDR3 DNA sequence: TGTGCCAGCAGGATCCAGGACTATTCTAACTATGGCTACACCTTC. It is translated as CASRIQDYSNYGYTF.

V is TRBV5-1 and J is TRBJ2-1; 10 bases are shared with TRBD2. CDR1 and CDR2 from the germline V gene are SGHRS and YFSETQ. This CDR3 has 16 residues. V shed 0 bases and J 5 bases; nucleotides not matched to a gene: 5. CDR3 DNA: TGCGCCAGCAGCTTGGGGCATACTAGCGGGGACAATGAGCAGTTCTTC. Its translation: CASSLGHTSGDNEQFF. Supplemented by reference TRBV5-1 and TRBJ2-1, the full variable domain reads KAGVTQTPRYLIKTRGQQVTLSCSPISGHRSVSWYQQTPGQGLQFLFEYFSETQRNKGNFPGRFSGRQFSNSRSEMNVSTLELGDSALYLCASSLGHTSGDNEQFFGPGTRLTVL.

The chain joins TRBV6-1 to TRBJ1-5; no clear D. CDR3 length equals 15 residues. Germline V CDR1 and CDR2: MNHNS, SASEGT. Trimming left V 2 bases short and J 1 base short, with 9 bases between. The CDR3 region has the DNA TGTGCCAGCAGTGAACTCAGGTCGAGCAATCAGCCCCAGCATTTT. As protein: CASSELRSSNQPQHF.

This chain joins TRBV27 and TRBJ2-5, with D possibly being TRBD1 (6 bases). In germline, CDR1 is MNHEY, CDR2 SMNVEV (reference sequence). Trimming cost V 1 base and J 3 bases, with 15 bases left between them. CDR3 length equals 16 residues. The CDR3 is CASSLWPRAGEETQYF. CDR3 DNA: TGTGCCAGCAGTTTATGGCCCCGCGCAGGGGAAGAGACCCAGTACTTC.

The chain combines TRBV7-8 with TRBJ2-7, with TRBD1 matching 8 bases. V was pared by 4 bases and J by 0 bases, with 5 bases of the junction left unmatched. Germline V gives CDR1 SGHVS, CDR2 FQNEAQ. The CDR3 is 15 amino acids. The CDR3 DNA sequence: TGTGCCAGCAGCTCAACCGACAGGGGCTCCTACGAGCAGTACTTC. It codes for CASSSTDRGSYEQYF.

The V and J genes are TRBV5-6 and TRBJ1-2, with D hard to call. Germline CDR1 is SGHDT and CDR2 is YYEEEE. This CDR3 has 11 amino acids. The V gene lost 3 bases and the J gene lost 8 bases, with 8 bases spanning the gap. The CDR3 DNA is TGTGCCAGCAGCTCGGGAGTAGGCTACACCTTC. Translating it yields CASSSGVGYTF. Using reference TRBV5-6 and TRBJ1-2 for the parts outside the CDR3, the full variable domain is DAGVTQSPTHLIKTRGQQVTLRCSPKSGHDTVSWYQQALGQGPQFIFQYYEEEERQRGNFPDRFSGHQFPNYSSELNVNALLLGDSALYLCASSSGVGYTFGSGTRLTVV.